This T cell receptor beta chain was found in a study of cytomegalovirus exposure and HLA in healthy donors. The assay was immunoSEQ multiplex PCR, and TCRdb's table has in-frame clones only and misses some. The table lists 55,000 to 85,000 clones, 94% of them singletons. The V and J ends lost 0 bases and 0 bases respectively, with 13 bases between them. The V gene's germline CDR1 is MNHEY and CDR2 SMNVEV (reference sequence). The CDR3 consists of 17 residues. The chain joins TRBV27 to TRBJ2-3; D is perhaps TRBD2 (5 bases). This TCR derives from a woman aged 18-35 years in good health and CMV-seronegative. Material for sequencing was PBMCs. CDR3 amino acids: CASSLSLRATSTDTQYF. The CDR3 region has the DNA TGTGCCAGCAGTTTATCGCTGCGGGCCACTAGCACAGATACGCAGTATTTT.